This TCR beta chain was recovered during a study of siplizumab effects on memory and regulatory T cells. Germline lookup yields CDR1 MNHEY and CDR2 SMNVEV (reference sequence). The length of the CDR3 is 14 residues. V dropped 5 bases and J dropped 2 bases, with 13 bases sitting between them. The protocol was immunoSEQ multiplex PCR, while the TCRdb copy is restricted to in-frame clones and leaves out a portion. The repertoire consists of roughly 70,000 clones, with 93% occurring once and the leading ten covering 4.5% to 5%. The sequenced sample consisted of CD8+ T cells sorted from blood. This clonotype was sampled from a human donor in good health. V and J are TRBV27 and TRBJ2-7, with D tentatively TRBD1 (6 bases). CDR3 in DNA: TGTGCCAGCAGTCGGAGGACAGAGGCCTACGAGCAGTACTTC. This translates into CASSRRTEAYEQYF.